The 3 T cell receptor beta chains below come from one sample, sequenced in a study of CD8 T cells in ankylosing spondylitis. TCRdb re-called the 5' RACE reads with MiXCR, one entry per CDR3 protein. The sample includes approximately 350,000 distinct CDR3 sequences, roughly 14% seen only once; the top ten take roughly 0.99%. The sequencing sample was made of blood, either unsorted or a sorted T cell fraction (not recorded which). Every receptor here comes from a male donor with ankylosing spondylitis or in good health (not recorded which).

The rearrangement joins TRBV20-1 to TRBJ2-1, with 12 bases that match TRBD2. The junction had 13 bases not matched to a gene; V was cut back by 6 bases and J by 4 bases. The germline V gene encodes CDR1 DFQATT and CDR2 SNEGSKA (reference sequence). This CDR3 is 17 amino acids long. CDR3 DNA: TGCAGTGCCCCCGACCCCCGGACTAGCGGGACGTACAATGAGCAGTTCTTC. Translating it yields CSAPDPRTSGTYNEQFF.

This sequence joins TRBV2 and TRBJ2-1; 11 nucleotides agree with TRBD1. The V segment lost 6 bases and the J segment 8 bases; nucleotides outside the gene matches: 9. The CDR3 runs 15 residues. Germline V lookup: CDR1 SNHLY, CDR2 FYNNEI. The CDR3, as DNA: TGTGCCAGCAGATCCCGGGACAGGGGGTTTTATGAGCAGTTCTTC. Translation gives CASRSRDRGFYEQFF.

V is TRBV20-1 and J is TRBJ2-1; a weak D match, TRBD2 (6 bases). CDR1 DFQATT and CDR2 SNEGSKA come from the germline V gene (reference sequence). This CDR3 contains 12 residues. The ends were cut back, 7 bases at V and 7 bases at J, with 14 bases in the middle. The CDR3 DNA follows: TGCAGTGTTAGCGGATACGGTAATGAGCAGTTCTTC. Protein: CSVSGYGNEQFF.